Below are 13 T cell receptor beta chains sequenced from a single sample in a study of early T cells in non-severe SARS-CoV-2 infection. Each CDR3 protein gets one entry after TCRdb re-called the 5' RACE reads with MiXCR. Of some 87,000 distinct CDR3 sequences listed, around 10% are singletons. The source material was whole blood. Receptors were obtained from an adult who was a healthcare worker with PCR-confirmed SARS-CoV-2 infection or an uninfected control (not recorded which).

This clonotype was seen ten or more times. The chain recombines TRBV29-1 with TRBJ1-1, with 8 positions matching TRBD1. Trimming cost V 6 bases and J 13 bases; bases outside gene matches: 16. This CDR3 region has 13 residues. Germline V gene data show CDR1 as SQVTM and CDR2 as ANQGSEA. CDR3 loop: CSVPGGFPTEDFF. CDR3 in DNA: TGCAGCGTCCCAGGGGGCTTTCCGACTGAGGATTTCTTT.

This clonotype was found a few times. The gene calls are TRBV20-1 and TRBJ1-1; D not certain. Trimming took 0 bases from V and 5 from J, leaving 13 bases between them. In germline, CDR1 is DFQATT, CDR2 SNEGSKA (reference sequence). The CDR3 is 14 amino acids. The CDR3 bases are TGCAGTGCTAGAGATGAAAGGGTTTATACTGAAGCTTTCTTT. Translating gives CSARDERVYTEAFF.

This clonotype has a handful of counts. The rearrangement uses TRBV11-1 and TRBJ2-2; either TRBD1 or TRBD2 may fit D (5 bases each). Germline V gene data show CDR1 as SGHAT and CDR2 as FQDESV (reference sequence). V was shortened by 2 bases and J by 7 bases, with 14 bases between the two germline ends. The CDR3 is 15 amino acids. The DNA of the CDR3 is TGTGCCAGCAGCTTATATACAGGAACTAGCGGGGAGCTGTTTTTT. Protein: CASSLYTGTSGELFF.

This clonotype was seen more than once but under ten times. The chain links TRBV12-3 or TRBV12-4 to TRBJ2-2; D unresolved. The V end lost 3 bases, the J end lost 7 bases, and 9 bases lay between the germline ends. There are 13 residues in the CDR3. CDR3 sequence reads: CASSLKVVGELFF. The CDR3 DNA reads as TGTGCCAGCAGTTTGAAGGTTGTCGGGGAGCTGTTTTTT.

The chain combines TRBV6-5 with TRBJ2-5; either TRBD1 or TRBD2 may supply D (7 bases each). The CDR3 totals 17 residues. V lost 2 bases, J lost 5 bases, and 21 bases lay in between. In germline, CDR1 is MNHEY, CDR2 SVGAGI. CDR3 region: CASSYSLGGGGAETQYF. The CDR3 bases are TGTGCCAGCAGTTACAGCTTAGGGGGAGGGGGCGCGGAGACCCAGTACTTC.

At least ten counts were recorded for this clonotype. The chain joins TRBV6-5 to TRBJ2-7, with TRBD1 as a possible D gene (6 bases). The V gene's germline CDR1 is MNHEY and CDR2 SVGAGI. V was clipped by 2 bases and J by 5 bases, with 28 bases between them. The CDR3 totals 19 residues. CDR3 region: CASSYALTGRGFGSDEQYF. The DNA of the CDR3 is TGTGCCAGCAGTTACGCCTTGACAGGCCGCGGTTTCGGTTCAGACGAGCAGTACTTC.

This clonotype was seen more than once but under ten times. J is TRBJ1-1 and V is TRBV5-1, with D perhaps matching TRBD1 (5 bases). This CDR3 comprises 14 residues. Germline V gene sequence: CDR1 SGHRS, CDR2 YFSETQ. V shed 1 base and J shed 7 bases, with 14 bases lying between them. The CDR3 nucleotides read TGCGCCAGCAGCTTGCAGTCAGGGCTGGGTGAAGCTTTCTTT. Amino acid sequence: CASSLQSGLGEAFF.

The gene calls are TRBV7-6 and TRBJ2-2; the D call may be TRBD1 or TRBD2 (5 bases each). Germline V gene data show CDR1 as SGHVS and CDR2 as FNYEAQ. This CDR3 region has 15 residues. The V and J ends lost 2 bases and 3 bases respectively, with 10 bases between them. CDR3 region: CASSLLGEYTGELFF. CDR3 nucleotides: TGTGCCAGCAGCTTACTAGGGGAGTACACCGGGGAGCTGTTTTTT. Filled out from reference TRBV7-6 and TRBJ2-2, the complete variable domain reads GAGVSQSPRYKVTKRGQDVALRCDPISGHVSLYWYRQALGQGPEFLTYFNYEAQQDKSGLPNDRFSAERPEGSISTLTIQRTEQRDSAMYRCASSLLGEYTGELFFGEGSRLTVL.

This clonotype was seen only a few times. V and J are TRBV5-1 and TRBJ1-5; 8 positions agree with TRBD1. J was trimmed by 7 bases and V by 0 bases; bases with no gene match: 3. The CDR3 spans 14 residues. Looked up from germline, CDR1 is SGHRS and CDR2 is YFSETQ. CDR3 bases: TGCGCCAGCAGCTTGGAGACAGGGGCCCAGCCCCAGCATTTT. Translating it yields CASSLETGAQPQHF.

The genes are TRBV28 and TRBJ2-1; TRBD2 matches 7 bases. Germline CDR1 reads MDHEN; CDR2 reads SYDVKM. CDR3 length: 13 amino acids. J lost 8 bases, V lost 3 bases, and 4 bases had no gene match. CDR3 protein: CASSFGLADEQFF. Written as DNA, the CDR3 is TGTGCCAGCAGTTTCGGGCTAGCGGATGAGCAGTTCTTC.

The table lists this clonotype with many counts. The CDR3 sequence is CASSLGARRYGYTF. CDR3 sequence (DNA): TGTGCCAGCAGCTTAGGCGCCAGAAGATATGGCTACACCTTC. The chain has TRBV7-2 and TRBJ1-2; D is unclear. The CDR3 has 14 residues. In germline, CDR1 is SGHTA, CDR2 FQGNSA. Trimming removed 1 base from V and 5 bases from J, with 11 bases in between. Supplemented by reference TRBV7-2 and TRBJ1-2, the full variable domain reads GAGVSQSPSNKVTEKGKDVELRCDPISGHTALYWYRQSLGQGLEFLIYFQGNSAPDKSGLPSDRFSAERTGGSVSTLTIQRTQQEDSAVYLCASSLGARRYGYTFGSGTRLTVV.

There are a few counts of this clonotype. The chain employs TRBV20-1 and TRBJ1-4; D may be TRBD1 (6 bases). The germline gives CDR1 DFQATT, CDR2 SNEGSKA (reference sequence). The CDR3 totals 13 residues. V was trimmed by 6 bases and J by 3 bases, leaving 11 bases between them. Here the CDR3 reads CSAPGQANEKLFF. In DNA, the CDR3 is TGCAGTGCCCCGGGACAAGCTAATGAAAAACTGTTTTTT.

The table lists this clonotype with a few counts. V is TRBV27 and J is TRBJ1-1; D gene unclear. The length of the CDR3 is 14 residues. In germline, CDR1 is MNHEY, CDR2 SMNVEV (reference sequence). Trimming stripped 0 bases from V and 6 bases from J, with 11 bases between. The CDR3 spells CASSLSEAHAEAFF. In DNA, the CDR3 is TGTGCCAGCAGTTTATCAGAGGCACACGCTGAAGCTTTCTTT.